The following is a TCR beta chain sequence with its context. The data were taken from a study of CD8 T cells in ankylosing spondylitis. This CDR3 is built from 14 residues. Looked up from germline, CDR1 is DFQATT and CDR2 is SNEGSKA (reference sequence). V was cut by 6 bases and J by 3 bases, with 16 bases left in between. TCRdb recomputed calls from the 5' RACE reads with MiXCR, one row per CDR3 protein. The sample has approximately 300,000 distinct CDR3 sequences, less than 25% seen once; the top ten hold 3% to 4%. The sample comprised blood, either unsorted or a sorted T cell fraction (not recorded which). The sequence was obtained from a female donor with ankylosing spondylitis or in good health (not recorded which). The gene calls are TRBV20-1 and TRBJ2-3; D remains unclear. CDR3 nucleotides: TGCAGTGCCCTGACCAACGTCGGGACAGATACGCAGTATTTT. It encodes CSALTNVGTDTQYF.